The clone carrying this TCR beta chain was counted once. Its specificity is unknown. The sample holds other DNA sequences that translate to the same CDR3. The assay, immunoSEQ v3.0, was run at survey level. Assay: immunoSEQ multiplex PCR; the TCRdb copy retains only in-frame clones and omits some. The sample contains more than 35,000 clones, roughly 90% of which appear only once. This sample was taken from a study of long-term antiretroviral therapy in people with HIV. Study findings and constraints: Comparison with controls showed narrower CDR3 length ranges in HIV repertoires. Repertoire dominance by clones expanded before ART was seen at all time points.

Before DNA extraction, about 1-11 million cryopreserved PBMC were held in the samples. The junction had 4 bases not matched to a gene; V was cut back by 6 bases and J by 5 bases. The CDR3 sequence is 13 residues long. The V gene's germline CDR1 is SGHTA and CDR2 FQGNSA. The receptor was derived from a woman younger than 30 with HIV. Sequencing used unsorted PBMCs, obtained just before starting antiretroviral therapy. The genes are TRBV7-2 and TRBJ2-5; 9 nucleotides align to TRBD1. The CDR3, as DNA: TGTGCCAGCAGTTTTACAGGGGGCGAGACCCAGTACTTC. Translating gives CASSFTGGETQYF.